The rows below give T cell receptor beta chains drawn from one sample of a study of Ad26.COV2.S vaccination and SARS-CoV-2 variants. TCRdb keeps only in-frame clones here, not all; method: immunoSEQ multiplex PCR. This table has roughly 700,000 clones, 89% appearing once. Source: peripheral blood, taken in a trial of Ad26.COV2.S vaccine versus placebo. The receptors were sampled from a person aged 18-60 years who received the Ad26.COV2.S COVID-19 vaccine or a placebo. Both conserved end residues are part of each CDR3. D genes are given only for firm matches. Not every row has a clone size; where given, it reads once, few, many or a size class.

J gene | D gene | V gene | clone size | CDR3 protein | CDR3 DNA
TRBJ2-7 | . | TRBV11-2 | . | CASSLNIGARFYEQYF | TGTGCCAGCAGCTTGAACATCGGAGCCCGATTCTACGAGCAGTACTTC
TRBJ2-1 | TRBD1 | TRBV23-1 | . | CASSHLRTGDRNEQFF | TGCGCCAGCAGTCACCTGAGGACAGGGGATAGGAATGAGCAGTTCTTC
TRBJ1-1 | TRBD1 | TRBV6-4 | . | CASRTPGQLMNTEAFF | TGTGCCAGCAGGACCCCGGGACAGCTAATGAACACTGAAGCTTTCTTT
TRBJ2-2 | . | TRBV19 | . | CASSMGSANTGELFF | TGTGCCAGTAGTATGGGTAGTGCGAACACCGGGGAGCTGTTTTTT
TRBJ2-7 | TRBD1 | TRBV11-2 | few | CASSPPGQSYEQYF | TGTGCCAGCAGCCCGCCGGGACAGTCCTACGAGCAGTACTTC
TRBJ2-5 | . | TRBV6-5 | . | CASSYDYLGETQYF | TGTGCCAGCAGTTATGACTACCTCGGAGAGACCCAGTACTTC
TRBJ1-1 | . | TRBV7-9 | once | CASSSGGLGRGVDTEAFF | TGTGCCAGCAGCTCAGGCGGATTGGGACGGGGGGTAGACACTGAAGCTTTCTTT
TRBJ1-1 | TRBD1 | TRBV5-1 | . | CASSLGQGVPNTEAFF | TGCGCCAGCAGCCTGGGACAGGGAGTCCCGAACACTGAAGCTTTCTTT
TRBJ1-3 | . | TRBV30 | . | CAWSAIGRRNTIYF | TGTGCCTGGAGTGCAATTGGGCGCCGAAACACCATATATTTT
TRBJ2-2 | TRBD2 | TRBV3-1/TRBV3-2 | . | CASSQGGLAGEEGDTGELFF | TGTGCCAGCAGCCAAGGTGGACTAGCGGGAGAGGAAGGGGACACCGGGGAGCTGTTTTTT
TRBJ1-5 | . | TRBV19 | . | CASSIPRGGSNQPQHF | TGTGCCAGTAGTATCCCCAGGGGCGGTAGCAATCAGCCCCAGCATTTT
TRBJ1-2 | . | TRBV5-6 | . | CASSLGTPLGYGYTF | TGTGCCAGCAGCTTGGGGACGCCGCTTGGCTATGGCTACACCTTC
TRBJ1-6 | TRBD1 | TRBV13 | once | CASSRVSTGGNSPLHF | TGTGCCAGCAGCCGAGTCTCGACAGGGGGAAATTCACCCCTCCACTTT
TRBJ2-2 | . | TRBV25-1 | once | CASSDHRYTNTGELFF | TGTGCCAGCAGTGATCACAGATATACGAACACCGGGGAGCTGTTTTTT
TRBJ1-5 | . | TRBV27 | . | CASSPNPRQPQHF | TGTGCCAGCAGTCCCAACCCCCGTCAGCCCCAGCATTTT
TRBJ2-1 | . | TRBV5-1 | . | CASSLGASGVNEQFF | TGCGCCAGCAGCTTGGGAGCGTCAGGGGTCAATGAGCAGTTCTTC
TRBJ2-3 | TRBD1 | TRBV29-1 | . | CSVETGGTDTQYF | TGCAGCGTTGAAACAGGGGGGACAGATACGCAGTATTTT
TRBJ2-5 | . | TRBV29-1 | . | CSVEPRDRTETQYF | TGCAGCGTTGAACCCCGAGACAGGACAGAGACCCAGTACTTC
TRBJ1-1 | . | TRBV29-1 | . | CSVHPKLNTEAFF | TGCAGCGTCCACCCGAAACTGAACACTGAAGCTTTCTTT
TRBJ2-6 | . | TRBV6-6 | . | CASSYLDRANVLTF | TGTGCCAGCAGTTATTTGGACAGGGCCAACGTCCTGACTTTC
TRBJ1-3 | . | TRBV9 | . | CASSPEGNTIYF | TGTGCCAGCAGCCCCGAGGGGAACACCATATATTTT
TRBJ2-1 | TRBD2 | TRBV3-1/TRBV3-2 | . | CASSQVLAGVRQFF | TGTGCCAGCAGCCAAGTACTAGCGGGAGTGAGGCAGTTCTTC
TRBJ1-5 | . | TRBV30 | . | CAWSRTTHQPQHF | TGTGCCTGGAGTAGAACCACCCATCAGCCCCAGCATTTT
TRBJ2-1 | TRBD1 | TRBV3-1/TRBV3-2 | once | CASSQGVRDSVNNEQFF | TGTGCCAGCAGCCAAGGGGTCCGGGACAGTGTCAACAATGAGCAGTTCTTC
TRBJ1-2 | . | TRBV3-1/TRBV3-2 | . | CASSQGGPSYGYTF | TGTGCCAGCAGCCAAGGGGGGCCCAGCTATGGCTACACCTTC
TRBJ2-3 | . | TRBV18 | . | CASSPRRESDTQYF | TGTGCCAGCTCACCTAGGAGGGAGTCAGATACGCAGTATTTT
TRBJ2-3 | . | TRBV5-1 | . | CASSLVESTDTQYF | TGCGCCAGCAGCTTAGTAGAGAGCACAGATACGCAGTATTTT
TRBJ2-3 | . | TRBV5-4 | . | CASSPGDTQYF | TGTGCCAGCAGCCCTGGGGATACGCAGTATTTT
TRBJ1-1 | . | TRBV5-6 | . | CASSLVRRNTEAFF | TGTGCCAGCAGCTTGGTCCGCCGGAACACTGAAGCTTTCTTT
TRBJ2-6 | . | TRBV3-1/TRBV3-2 | . | CASSQPIGGLSGANVLTF | TGTGCCAGCAGCCAACCCATCGGGGGGCTCTCTGGGGCCAACGTCCTGACTTTC
TRBJ2-3 | TRBD2 | TRBV5-4 | . | CAGSTSVDTQYF | TGTGCCGGAAGTACTAGCGTAGATACGCAGTATTTT
TRBJ2-5 | . | TRBV5-4 | . | CASSLSGGQETQYF | TGTGCCAGCAGCTTGAGCGGCGGACAAGAGACCCAGTACTTC
TRBJ2-1 | TRBD1 | TRBV7-6 | . | CASSYSGTGRNEQFF | TGTGCCAGCAGCTATTCCGGGACAGGGCGCAATGAGCAGTTCTTC
TRBJ1-1 | . | TRBV4-3 | . | CASSQVWGASTEAFF | TGCGCCAGCAGCCAGGTCTGGGGGGCCAGCACTGAAGCTTTCTTT
TRBJ1-3 | . | TRBV19 | . | CASSTDPLGATSRGNTIYF | TGTGCCAGTAGTACCGATCCTCTTGGGGCCACTTCCAGGGGAAACACCATATATTTT
TRBJ1-4 | . | TRBV19 | . | CASSILTGLLNEKLFF | TGTGCCAGTAGTATACTAACAGGCCTACTAAATGAAAAACTGTTTTTT
TRBJ1-2 | . | TRBV7-2 | . | CASSFFGVDYGYTF | TGTGCCAGCAGCTTCTTTGGGGTCGACTATGGCTACACCTTC
TRBJ2-1 | TRBD1 | TRBV9 | . | CASSVRDRGDEQFF | TGTGCCAGCAGCGTCCGGGACAGGGGGGATGAGCAGTTCTTC
TRBJ1-6 | . | TRBV7-8 | . | CASSLVQQHSPLHF | TGTGCCAGCAGCTTAGTACAGCAGCATTCACCCCTCCACTTT
TRBJ2-3 | . | TRBV29-1 | . | CSVARRDTQYF | TGCAGCGTTGCGCGCAGAGATACGCAGTATTTT
TRBJ1-5 | . | TRBV7-2 | . | CASSLAQAGSAQPQHF | TGTGCCAGCAGCTTAGCGCAGGCAGGGAGCGCTCAGCCCCAGCATTTT